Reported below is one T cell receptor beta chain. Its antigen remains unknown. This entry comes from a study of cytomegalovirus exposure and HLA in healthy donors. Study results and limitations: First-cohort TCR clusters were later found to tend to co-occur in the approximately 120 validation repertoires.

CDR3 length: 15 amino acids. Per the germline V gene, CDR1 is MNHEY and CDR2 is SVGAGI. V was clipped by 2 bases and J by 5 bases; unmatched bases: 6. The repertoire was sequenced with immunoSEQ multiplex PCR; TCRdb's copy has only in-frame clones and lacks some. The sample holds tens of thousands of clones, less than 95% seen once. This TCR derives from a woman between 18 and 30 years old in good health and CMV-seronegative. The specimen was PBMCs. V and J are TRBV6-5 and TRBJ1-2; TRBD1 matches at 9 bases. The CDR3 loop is CASSYEGQGMYGYTF. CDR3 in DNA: TGTGCCAGCAGTTACGAAGGACAGGGGATGTATGGCTACACCTTC.